Here is one T cell receptor (beta chain) with its context. Its antigen is not yet known. The input lacks base qualities; no much larger clone sits a single base away. These data come from a study of blood T cell repertoires in COVID-19 (dated by TCRdb to the early 2020s). Study-wide context: Collaborator samples came from the United States, Italy and Spain and covered acute and convalescent phases of COVID-19. A de-identified subject ID, COVID-19 status, age in years and sex were almost always included in the sample metadata. Where available, HLA class I and class II types were obtained from metadata supplied by the sample provider rather than from assay-based typing. Deeply sampled blood TCRbeta repertoires from subjects exposed to, actively infected with, or recovered from COVID-19 were included in the dataset. The samples were drawn from the first 160 participants of the ongoing ImmuneRACE study and from roughly 1,300 subjects provided by 6 global collaborators. A freely available public database, intended as a resource for researchers studying the immune response to SARS-CoV-2, is where the repertoires were released. The prospective study material was composed of cDNA or gDNA derived from T cells, B-cell-depleted T cells, or PBMCs. The study at large found these results: The quantity of clinical and demographic metadata differed by source and by participant and was supplied without curation.

Another Seattle source contributed samples from volunteer blood donors who had recovered from COVID-19. Whole blood was collected in K2EDTA tubes by collaborating institutions according to the institutions' own protocols. For TCRbeta analysis, collaborators shipped samples in one of three forms: frozen whole blood, isolated PBMCs, or DNA extracted from either of those sample types. The immunoSEQ Assay, a bias-controlled multiplex PCR, was used to amplify TCRbeta CDR3 regions from genomic DNA. As for the authors' bioinformatics: Nucleated cell counts per sample were estimated from amplification of reference gene primers within the assay. Sequence reads were collapsed and filtered to measure the absolute abundance of every unique TCRbeta CDR3 rearrangement. For each sample, productive Simpson clonality was calculated by taking the square root of Simpson's diversity index across productive rearrangements. TCRdb mirrors the immuneACCESS table, restricted to in-frame sequences. Some clones are absent from its copies; in checked studies, under half trace to an unresolved V gene, and the reason for the others is unknown. The DNA gave D and trimming, while V, J and clone size come from that table. The sample has 180,000 or so clones on record, approximately 84% of them singletons. Together, the top ten hold 7.5% to 9.5% of the sample.

The sample consisted of peripheral blood. The receptor was isolated from a man aged 35 to 55 who had recovered from COVID-19.

The CDR3 region: CASSQPLGWDPSGIDEQYF. The DNA sequence is TGTGCCAGCTCACAGCCGCTAGGTTGGGACCCTAGCGGGATAGACGAGCAGTACTTC. The chain uses TRBV18 and TRBJ2-7, with TRBD2 identical over 9 junction bases. The germline V gene gives CDR1 as KGHSH and CDR2 as LQKENI. The CDR3 holds 19 amino acids from the cysteine to the phenylalanine. The CDR3 DNA has 57 bases and is translated from base 1. At the junction V is shortened by 4 bases and J by 5 bases; bases outside the gene matches: 21.